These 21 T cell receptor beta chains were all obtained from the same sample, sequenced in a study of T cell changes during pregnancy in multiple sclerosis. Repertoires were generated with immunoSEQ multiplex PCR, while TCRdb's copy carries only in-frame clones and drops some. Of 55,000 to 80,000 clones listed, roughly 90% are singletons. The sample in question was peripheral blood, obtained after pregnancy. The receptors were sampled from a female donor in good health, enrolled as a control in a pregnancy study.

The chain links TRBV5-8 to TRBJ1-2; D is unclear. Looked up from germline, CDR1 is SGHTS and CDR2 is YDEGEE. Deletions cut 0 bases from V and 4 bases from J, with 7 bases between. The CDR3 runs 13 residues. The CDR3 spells CASSLGAGYGYTF. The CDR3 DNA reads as TGTGCCAGCAGCTTGGGTGCAGGCTATGGCTACACCTTC.

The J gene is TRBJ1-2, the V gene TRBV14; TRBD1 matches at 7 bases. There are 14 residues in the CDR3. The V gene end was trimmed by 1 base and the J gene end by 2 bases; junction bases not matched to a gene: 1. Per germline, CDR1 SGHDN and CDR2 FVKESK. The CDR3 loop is CASSQAGQNYGYTF. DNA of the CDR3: TGTGCCAGCAGCCAAGCGGGACAGAACTATGGCTACACCTTC.

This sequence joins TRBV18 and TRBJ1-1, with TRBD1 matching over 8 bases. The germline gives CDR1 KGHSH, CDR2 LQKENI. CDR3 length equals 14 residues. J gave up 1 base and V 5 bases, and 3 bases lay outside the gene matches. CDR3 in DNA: TGTGCCAGCTCAGGACAGGGTAGGAACACTGAAGCTTTCTTT. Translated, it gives CASSGQGRNTEAFF.

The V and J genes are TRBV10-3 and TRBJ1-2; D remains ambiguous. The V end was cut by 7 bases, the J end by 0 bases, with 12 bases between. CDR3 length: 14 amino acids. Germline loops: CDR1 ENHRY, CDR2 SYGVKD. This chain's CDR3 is CAIKVGEANYGYTF. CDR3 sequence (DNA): TGTGCCATCAAGGTGGGAGAAGCTAACTATGGCTACACCTTC.

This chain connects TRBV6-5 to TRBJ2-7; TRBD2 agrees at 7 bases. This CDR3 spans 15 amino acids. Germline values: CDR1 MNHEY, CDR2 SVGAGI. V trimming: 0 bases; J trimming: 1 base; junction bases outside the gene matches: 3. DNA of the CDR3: TGTGCCAGCAGTTACTCAGCGGGGATGTCCTACGAGCAGTACTTC. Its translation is CASSYSAGMSYEQYF.

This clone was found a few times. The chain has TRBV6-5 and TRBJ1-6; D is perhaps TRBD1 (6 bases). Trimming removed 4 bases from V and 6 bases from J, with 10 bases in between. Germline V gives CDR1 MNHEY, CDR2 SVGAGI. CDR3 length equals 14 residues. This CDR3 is CASSFGGPNSPLHF. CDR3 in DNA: TGTGCCAGCAGTTTTGGGGGCCCTAATTCACCCCTCCACTTT.

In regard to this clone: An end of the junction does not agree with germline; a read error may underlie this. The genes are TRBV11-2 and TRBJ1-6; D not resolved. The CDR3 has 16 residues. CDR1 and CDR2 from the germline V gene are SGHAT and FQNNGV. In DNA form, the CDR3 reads TGTGCCAGCAGCCCGATTACCGGGTCCTTTAATTCACCCCTCCACTTT. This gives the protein CASSPITGSFNSPLHF.

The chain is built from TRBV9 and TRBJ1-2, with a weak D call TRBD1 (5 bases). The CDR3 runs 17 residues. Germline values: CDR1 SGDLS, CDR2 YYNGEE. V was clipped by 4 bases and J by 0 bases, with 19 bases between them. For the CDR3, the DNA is TGTGCCAGCAGCCCGACGCGGGGCCGAAATTCTAACTATGGCTACACCTTC. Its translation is CASSPTRGRNSNYGYTF.

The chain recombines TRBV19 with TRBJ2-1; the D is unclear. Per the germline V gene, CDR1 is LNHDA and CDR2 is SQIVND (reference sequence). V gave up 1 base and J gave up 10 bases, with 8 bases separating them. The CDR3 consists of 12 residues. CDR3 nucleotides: TGTGCCAGTAGTATAGTACCCGGGGAGCAGTTCTTC. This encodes CASSIVPGEQFF. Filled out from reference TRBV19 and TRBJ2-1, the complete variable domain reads DGGITQSPKYLFRKEGQNVTLSCEQNLNHDAMYWYRQDPGQGLRLIYYSQIVNDFQKGDIAEGYSVSREKKESFPLTVTSAQKNPTAFYLCASSIVPGEQFFGPGTRLTVL.

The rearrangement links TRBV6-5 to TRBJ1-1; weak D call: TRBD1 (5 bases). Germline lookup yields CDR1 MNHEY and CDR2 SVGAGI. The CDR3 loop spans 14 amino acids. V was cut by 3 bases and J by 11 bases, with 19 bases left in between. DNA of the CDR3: TGTGCCAGCAGTTATAGAAATGGGGGGGTAGGGGCTTTCTTT. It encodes CASSYRNGGVGAFF.

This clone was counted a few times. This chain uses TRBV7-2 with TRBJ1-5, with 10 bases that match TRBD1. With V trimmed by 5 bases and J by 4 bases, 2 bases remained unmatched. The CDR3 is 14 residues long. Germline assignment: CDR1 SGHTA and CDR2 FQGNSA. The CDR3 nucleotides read TGTGCCAGCAGCCGGACAGGGGGAAATCAGCCCCAGCATTTT. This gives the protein CASSRTGGNQPQHF.

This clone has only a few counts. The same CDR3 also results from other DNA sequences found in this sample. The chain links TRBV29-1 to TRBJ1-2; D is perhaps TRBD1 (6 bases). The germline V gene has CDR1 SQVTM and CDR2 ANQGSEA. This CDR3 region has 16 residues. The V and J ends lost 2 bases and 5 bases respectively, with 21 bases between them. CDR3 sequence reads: CSVENARGTVFYGYTF. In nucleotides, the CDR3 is TGCAGCGTTGAAAACGCCAGGGGTACGGTCTTTTATGGCTACACCTTC. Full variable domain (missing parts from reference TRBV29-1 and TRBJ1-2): SAVISQKPSRDICQRGTSLTIQCQVDSQVTMMFWYRQQPGQSLTLIATANQGSEATYESGFVIDKFPISRPNLTFSTLTVSNMSPEDSSIYLCSVENARGTVFYGYTFGSGTRLTVV.

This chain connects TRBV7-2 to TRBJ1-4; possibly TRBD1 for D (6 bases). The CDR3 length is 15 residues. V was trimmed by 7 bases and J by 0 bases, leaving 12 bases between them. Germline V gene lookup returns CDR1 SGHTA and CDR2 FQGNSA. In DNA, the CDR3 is TGTGCCAGCATAGGGGGGGACGCAACTAATGAAAAACTGTTTTTT. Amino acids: CASIGGDATNEKLFF.

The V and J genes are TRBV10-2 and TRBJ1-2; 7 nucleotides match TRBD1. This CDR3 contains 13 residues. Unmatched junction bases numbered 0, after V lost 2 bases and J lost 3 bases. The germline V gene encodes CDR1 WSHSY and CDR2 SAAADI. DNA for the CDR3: TGCGCCAGCAGTGAGGACAGGGACTATGGCTACACCTTC. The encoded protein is CASSEDRDYGYTF.

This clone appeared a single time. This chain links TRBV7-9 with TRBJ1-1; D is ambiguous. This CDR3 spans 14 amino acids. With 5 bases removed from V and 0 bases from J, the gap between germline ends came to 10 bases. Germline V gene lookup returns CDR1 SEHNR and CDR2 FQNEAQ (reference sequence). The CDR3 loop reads CASSRRVMNTEAFF. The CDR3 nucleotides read TGTGCCAGCAGCCGTCGGGTCATGAACACTGAAGCTTTCTTT.

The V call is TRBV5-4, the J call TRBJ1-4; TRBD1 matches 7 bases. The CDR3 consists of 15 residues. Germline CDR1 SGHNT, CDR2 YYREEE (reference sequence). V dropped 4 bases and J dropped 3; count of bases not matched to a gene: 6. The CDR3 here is CASSPRQGSNEKLFF. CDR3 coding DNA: TGTGCCAGCAGCCCCCGACAGGGATCTAATGAAAAACTGTTTTTT.

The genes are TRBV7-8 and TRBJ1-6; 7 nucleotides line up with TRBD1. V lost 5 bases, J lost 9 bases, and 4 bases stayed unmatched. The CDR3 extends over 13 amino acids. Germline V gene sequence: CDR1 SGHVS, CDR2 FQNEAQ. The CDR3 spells CASSAQGGSPLHF. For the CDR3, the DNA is TGTGCCAGCAGCGCGCAGGGGGGTTCACCCCTCCACTTT.

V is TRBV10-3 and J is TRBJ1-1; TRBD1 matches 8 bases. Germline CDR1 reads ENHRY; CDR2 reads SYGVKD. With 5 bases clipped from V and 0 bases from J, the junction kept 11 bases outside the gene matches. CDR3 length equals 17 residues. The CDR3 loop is CAISSSIAGGMNTEAFF. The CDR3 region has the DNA TGTGCCATCAGTAGCAGCATAGCAGGGGGCATGAACACTGAAGCTTTCTTT.

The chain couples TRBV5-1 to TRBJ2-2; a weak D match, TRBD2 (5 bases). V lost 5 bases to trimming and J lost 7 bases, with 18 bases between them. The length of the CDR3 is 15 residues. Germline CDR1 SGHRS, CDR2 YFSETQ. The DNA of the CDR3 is TGCGCCAGCAGGCACAGCGGACCTCTCGACGGGGAGCTGTTTTTT. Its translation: CASRHSGPLDGELFF.

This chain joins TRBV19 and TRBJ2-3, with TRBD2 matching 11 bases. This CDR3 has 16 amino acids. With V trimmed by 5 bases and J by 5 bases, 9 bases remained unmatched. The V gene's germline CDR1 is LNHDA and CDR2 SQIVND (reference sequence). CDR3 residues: CASSLLAGGPGDTQYF. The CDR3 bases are TGTGCCAGTAGTCTTTTAGCGGGAGGGCCCGGAGATACGCAGTATTTT.

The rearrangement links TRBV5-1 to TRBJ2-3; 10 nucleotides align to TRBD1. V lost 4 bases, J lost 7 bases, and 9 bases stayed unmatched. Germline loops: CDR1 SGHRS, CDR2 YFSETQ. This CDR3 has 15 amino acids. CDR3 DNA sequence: TGCGCCAGCAGCGACCGGGACAGGGGTCTCAATACGCAGTATTTT. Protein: CASSDRDRGLNTQYF.